This T cell receptor beta chain stems from a study of cytomegalovirus exposure and HLA in healthy donors. At the level of the study: Drawn from HLA-typed donors, tens of millions of unique TCRs were held in an early data release.

The V gene's germline CDR1 is LNHDA and CDR2 SQIVND (reference sequence). This CDR3 region has 14 residues. J lost 3 bases, V lost 6 bases, and 5 bases had no gene match. Findings and limits, study-wide: An analysis was carried out later, and it reportedly showed fewer N-insertions in an Asian-associated ancestry cluster than the approximately 700-donor mean.

Of note for this clone: Its antigen remains unknown.

The PCR employed 60 Vbeta primers together with 13 Jbeta primers. TCRdb's copy holds only in-frame clones and misses some; the assay was immunoSEQ multiplex PCR. Of about 120,000 clones detected, around three quarters appear once; the ten largest clones hold just over 2.5%. V gene TRBV19 combines with J gene TRBJ1-2; TRBD1 matches at 9 bases. The TCR sequence derives from a man aged 30 to 39 in good health and CMV-seronegative. Sequencing input: PBMCs. The CDR3 region has the DNA TGTGCCAGTAGGTACAGGGGGCAGGACTATGGCTACACCTTC. Translation: CASRYRGQDYGYTF.